The 5 T cell receptor beta chains listed next were all sequenced from one sample in a study of blood T cell repertoires in COVID-19. Assay used: immunoSEQ multiplex PCR; TCRdb lists only in-frame clones, some missing. The sample has around 67,000 clones; around 87% are singletons. The sequenced sample was peripheral blood. These receptor sequences come from a man aged 50-60 years with active COVID-19.

The genes are TRBV11-2 and TRBJ2-3; perhaps TRBD2 as D (6 bases). Germline loops: CDR1 SGHAT, CDR2 FQNNGV. The CDR3 has 16 amino acids. The V end lost 8 bases, the J end lost 0 bases, and 18 bases lay between the germline ends. The CDR3 spells CASGLSGGASTDTQYF. CDR3 in DNA: TGTGCCAGCGGGCTTAGCGGAGGGGCTAGCACAGATACGCAGTATTTT. Drawing the rest from reference TRBV11-2 and TRBJ2-3, the complete variable domain is EAGVAQSPRYKIIEKRQSVAFWCNPISGHATLYWYQQILGQGPKLLIQFQNNGVVDDSQLPKDRFSAERLKGVDSTLKIQPAKLEDSAVYLCASGLSGGASTDTQYFGPGTRLTVL.

V and J are TRBV3-1 (or the pseudogene TRBV3-2) and TRBJ2-5, with D tentatively TRBD2 (5 bases). This CDR3 comprises 14 residues. V lost 5 bases, J lost 3 bases, and 13 bases lay in between. Per germline, CDR1 LGHDT and CDR2 YNNKEL (reference sequence). This chain's CDR3 is CASSEPREKETQYF. DNA for the CDR3: TGTGCCAGCAGCGAGCCCCGGGAAAAAGAGACCCAGTACTTC.

The chain carries TRBV2 and TRBJ1-1, with 8 bases identical to TRBD1. CDR3 length equals 15 residues. Germline trimming cut 5 bases from V and 0 bases from J; bases unmatched to any gene: 5. Germline CDR1 and CDR2: SNHLY and FYNNEI. CDR3 in DNA: TGTGCCAGCAGTCGCCAGGGGGCTGTGAACACTGAAGCTTTCTTT. Translated, it gives CASSRQGAVNTEAFF. The full variable domain, rest sourced from reference TRBV2 and TRBJ1-1, is EPEVTQTPSHQVTQMGQEVILRCVPISNHLYFYWYRQILGQKVEFLVSFYNNEISEKSEIFDDQFSVERPDGSNFTLKIRSTKLEDSAMYFCASSRQGAVNTEAFFGQGTRLTVV.

V is TRBV5-1 and J is TRBJ2-5; TRBD1 might be the D (5 bases). Germline V CDR1 and CDR2: SGHRS, YFSETQ. The CDR3 is 14 residues long. Trimming removed 4 bases at V and 4 bases at J, with 14 bases between. The CDR3 coding sequence is TGCGCCAGCAGCCCTGGACAACCGGCAGAGACCCAGTACTTC. Translated: CASSPGQPAETQYF.

This chain links TRBV5-8 with TRBJ2-7; perhaps TRBD1 as D (5 bases). CDR1 and CDR2 from the germline V gene are SGHTS and YDEGEE. The V gene lost 2 bases and the J gene lost 0 bases, with 15 bases spanning the gap. This CDR3 spans 16 amino acids. The CDR3 spells CASSFPGSHPSYEQYF. The CDR3 DNA reads as TGTGCCAGCAGCTTTCCAGGGTCCCACCCCTCCTACGAGCAGTACTTC.